The 24 T cell receptor beta chains presented below share a single source sample, sequenced in a study of blood T cells in healthy people across ages. For the second PCR, which ran for roughly 6 to 12 cycles, a sample-barcoded 5' primer and a J-beta primer mix were used. TCRdb fed the 5' RACE reads into MiXCR, producing one record per CDR3 protein. This sample yields almost 1 million distinct CDR3 sequences, of which roughly 47% are seen a single time; about 20% belongs to the top ten. The material sequenced was blood. These receptors were taken from a woman aged 55-70 years in good health.

This clonotype was picked up a small number of times. The V call is TRBV5-6, the J call TRBJ2-7; 11 bases are a match to TRBD2. This CDR3 contains 15 residues. CDR1 is SGHDT, CDR2 YYEEEE, per germline. V was clipped by 0 bases and J by 8 bases; unmatched bases: 7. The DNA for the CDR3 is TGTGCCAGCAGCTTGGTTTCTAGCGGGAGGCGGCAGCAGTACTTC. It specifies CASSLVSSGRRQQYF.

The CDR3 bases are TGCGCCAGCAGCCCAGCCCCCGTCCGAGCGGGTCATATCAATGAGCAGTTCTTC. This translates into CASSPAPVRAGHINEQFF. V usage is TRBV4-1 and J usage is TRBJ2-1, with D possibly TRBD2 on 6 matching bases. The CDR3 has 18 amino acids. In germline, CDR1 is MGHRA, CDR2 YSYEKL. V lost 4 bases to trimming and J lost 6 bases, with 25 bases between them.

The chain has TRBV30 and TRBJ2-7; D is undetermined. The CDR3 spans 12 residues. The V gene's germline CDR1 is GTSNPN and CDR2 SVGIG (reference sequence). The germline V and J ends were trimmed by 2 bases and 2 bases, with 7 bases remaining between them. Written as DNA, the CDR3 is TGTGCCTGGAGTTATCTCGCCTACGAGCAGTACTTC. This codes for CAWSYLAYEQYF.

In this sample, this clonotype turned up a few times. The V gene is TRBV29-1, the J gene TRBJ1-6, with 8 bases matching TRBD1. The V segment lost 6 bases and the J segment 9 bases; nucleotides outside the gene matches: 7. CDR1 is SQVTM, CDR2 ANQGSEA, per germline. The CDR3 length is 13 residues. The CDR3 is CSVGGQGISPLHF. CDR3 nucleotides: TGCAGCGTCGGTGGACAGGGAATTTCACCCCTCCACTTT.

This clonotype has more than one count but fewer than ten. The chain has TRBV6-5 and TRBJ1-2; D perhaps matches TRBD1 (5 bases). CDR1 and CDR2 from the germline V gene are MNHEY and SVGAGI. V was pared by 2 bases and J by 3 bases, with 10 bases between. The CDR3 totals 14 residues. CDR3 loop: CASSYVRDHYGYTF. CDR3 DNA sequence: TGTGCCAGCAGTTACGTGAGGGACCACTATGGCTACACCTTC.

Of note for this clonotype: Sequence at one end of the junction differs from germline and may be a read error. The chain employs TRBV7-2 and TRBJ2-3, with 9 bases lining up with TRBD2. From germline, CDR1 is SGHTA and CDR2 FQGNSA. The CDR3 spans 19 residues. The CDR3 sequence: CASSSVGSSGRWYPDTRYF. The CDR3 region has the DNA TGTGCCAGCAGCTCCGTTGGTAGCAGCGGGAGGTGGTATCCAGATACGCGGTATTTT.

For the CDR3, the DNA is TGCAGTGCCCCGCCGGGACCCCAAATAGAGACCCAGTACTTC. Its protein product is CSAPPGPQIETQYF. The chain couples TRBV20-1 to TRBJ2-5; the D call may be TRBD1 or TRBD2 (5 bases each). Germline CDR1 reads DFQATT; CDR2 reads SNEGSKA (reference sequence). Trimming removed 6 bases at V and 4 bases at J, with 18 bases between. The CDR3 contains 14 residues.

The table lists this clonotype with a few counts. The chain couples TRBV2 to TRBJ2-7; D remains ambiguous. Trimming removed 3 bases from V and 9 bases from J, with 12 bases in between. The CDR3 sequence is 12 residues long. CDR1 and CDR2 from the germline V gene are SNHLY and FYNNEI. The CDR3 sequence: CASSEWERWQYF. CDR3 nucleotide sequence: TGTGCCAGCAGTGAGTGGGAAAGGTGGCAGTACTTC.

In this sample, this clonotype turned up a few times. The V call is TRBV4-1, the J call TRBJ2-7; D call uncertain. V lost 4 bases to trimming and J lost 7 bases, with 14 bases between them. Germline values: CDR1 MGHRA, CDR2 YSYEKL. The CDR3 runs to 13 residues. The CDR3 DNA is TGCGCCAGCAGCCTAAACATCCTTGAGGAGCAGTACTTC. It is translated as CASSLNILEEQYF.

This sequence joins TRBV20-1 and TRBJ2-4; D not certain. Looked up from germline, CDR1 is DFQATT and CDR2 is SNEGSKA (reference sequence). CDR3 length equals 14 residues. V shed 3 bases and J shed 0 bases, with 9 bases lying between them. CDR3 residues: CSASARLAKNIQYF. The DNA of the CDR3 is TGCAGTGCTAGCGCTAGGCTAGCCAAAAACATTCAGTACTTC.

This rearrangement joins TRBV20-1 to TRBJ2-1, with 7 bases identical to TRBD1. There are 14 residues in the CDR3. CDR1 is DFQATT, CDR2 SNEGSKA, per germline (reference sequence). V was pared by 7 bases and J by 3 bases, with 9 bases of the junction left unmatched. CDR3 loop: CSEHRRDSYNEQFF. The CDR3 coding sequence is TGCAGTGAACATCGAAGGGACAGCTACAATGAGCAGTTCTTC.

The chain recombines TRBV4-1 with TRBJ2-5; 9 bases line up with TRBD1. V lost 4 bases to trimming and J lost 5 bases; unmatched junction nucleotides: 8. Germline V CDR1 and CDR2: MGHRA, YSYEKL. This CDR3 is built from 15 residues. CDR3 amino acids: CASSRTPDRGETQYF. The CDR3 coding sequence is TGCGCCAGCAGCCGCACCCCCGACAGGGGGGAGACCCAGTACTTC.

In its sample, this clonotype was seen a few times. V is TRBV9 and J is TRBJ2-7; D gene uncertain. V lost 0 bases and J 2 bases, leaving 12 bases between the germline ends. The germline CDR1 and CDR2 sequences are SGDLS and YYNGEE. There are 15 residues in the CDR3. The CDR3 nucleotides read TGTGCCAGCAGCGTAGGGCCTACCAGGACCTACGAGCAGTACTTC. As protein: CASSVGPTRTYEQYF.

CDR3 in DNA: TGTGCCAGCAGTCGTTTGACAGGGAAAGAGACCCAGTTCTTC. Its translation: CASSRLTGKETQFF. The chain recombines TRBV7-2 with TRBJ2-1; TRBD1 agrees at 7 bases. The germline V gene encodes CDR1 SGHTA and CDR2 FQGNSA. Unmatched junction bases numbered 15, after V lost 6 bases and J lost 13 bases. CDR3 length: 14 residues.

The V gene is TRBV5-5, the J gene TRBJ2-7; TRBD2 agrees at 11 bases. The CDR3 spans 17 residues. Germline V gives CDR1 SGHKS, CDR2 YYEKEE (reference sequence). The junction had 8 bases not matched to a gene; V was cut back by 0 bases and J by 3 bases. CDR3: CASSLETLAGDLYEQYF. Written as DNA, the CDR3 is TGTGCCAGCAGCTTGGAAACACTAGCGGGAGATCTCTACGAGCAGTACTTC. The full variable domain, its missing parts supplied by reference TRBV5-5 and TRBJ2-7, is DAGVTQSPTHLIKTRGQQVTLRCSPISGHKSVSWYQQVLGQGPQFIFQYYEKEERGRGNFPDRFSARQFPNYSSELNVNALLLGDSALYLCASSLETLAGDLYEQYFGPGTRLTVT.

Here the CDR3 DNA reads TGTGCCAGCAGTTACAAGGGACTAGGCTACGAGCAGTACTTC. Its translation: CASSYKGLGYEQYF. The V gene is TRBV6-6, the J gene TRBJ2-7; 8 nucleotides align to TRBD2. The CDR3 has 14 amino acids. The J segment lost 3 bases and the V segment lost 2 bases, leaving 3 bases of the junction unmatched. Germline loops: CDR1 MNHNY, CDR2 SVGAGI (reference sequence).

This clonotype was seen a few times. The J gene is TRBJ2-5, the V gene TRBV7-3; TRBD2 matches at 9 bases. Germline lookup yields CDR1 SGHTA and CDR2 FQGTGA. The junction had 12 bases not matched to a gene; V was cut back by 5 bases and J by 2 bases. The CDR3 is 17 residues long. In DNA, the CDR3 is TGTGCCAGCAGCCCTACAGGGCTAGCGGGGTCGCAAGAGACCCAGTACTTC. Translation: CASSPTGLAGSQETQYF.

Note on this clonotype: At one end the junction does not follow the germline gene, possibly because of a read error. The genes are TRBV6-2 or TRBV6-3 and TRBJ2-1; 11 bases agree with TRBD2. Germline CDR1 MNHEY, CDR2 SVGEGT. The CDR3 extends over 15 amino acids. The CDR3 is CASSYSLAGVSEQFF. The CDR3, as DNA: TGTGCCAGCAGCTACTCACTAGCGGGAGTCAGTGAGCAGTTCTTC.

This clonotype was seen a few times. V is TRBV27 and J is TRBJ1-2, with 7 bases lining up with TRBD1. Germline V CDR1 and CDR2: MNHEY, SMNVEV (reference sequence). The ends lost 4 bases at V and 2 bases at J; junction bases unmatched: 7. This CDR3 spans 15 amino acids. The CDR3 DNA sequence: TGTGCCAGCAGTTCTCCAGGGGGGGGGAACTATGGCTACACCTTC. Its translation is CASSSPGGGNYGYTF.

The gene calls are TRBV4-1 and TRBJ2-7; TRBD2 matches at 7 bases. Trimming took 3 bases from V and 5 from J; bases not matched to a gene: 10. The CDR3 loop spans 15 amino acids. CDR1 MGHRA and CDR2 YSYEKL come from the germline V gene. This CDR3 reads CASSHLGLGQNEQYF. DNA of the CDR3: TGCGCCAGCAGCCACCTCGGACTAGGTCAGAACGAGCAGTACTTC.

The chain joins TRBV30 to TRBJ1-2, with 10 bases identical to TRBD1. V lost 5 bases and J lost 7; bases outside the gene matches: 7. CDR3 size: 13 residues. In germline, CDR1 is GTSNPN, CDR2 SVGIG (reference sequence). The CDR3 region has the DNA TGTGCCTGGGGGACAGGGGAGGTTCGTGGCTACACCTTC. This sequence encodes CAWGTGEVRGYTF.

V usage is TRBV6-5 and J usage is TRBJ1-2; the D is unclear. Between the trimmed V and J ends, which lost 8 bases and 4 bases, there was a span of 20 bases. Germline CDR1 and CDR2: MNHEY and SVGAGI. The CDR3 has 15 amino acids. The CDR3 coding sequence is TGTGCCAGCTCCAAGGATCCGAGTCTCCTCTATGGCTACACCTTC. Translating it yields CASSKDPSLLYGYTF.

The chain combines TRBV29-1 with TRBJ2-6; no firm D call. The CDR3 is made up of 13 amino acids. V gave up 2 bases and J gave up 2 bases, with 4 bases separating them. Germline V gives CDR1 SQVTM, CDR2 ANQGSEA. The CDR3 loop is CSVEQPGANVLTF. The CDR3 DNA sequence: TGCAGCGTTGAACAGCCTGGGGCCAACGTCCTGACTTTC.

The chain recombines TRBV18 with TRBJ2-7, with TRBD1 matching 7 bases. The CDR3 is made up of 16 amino acids. Germline V gene lookup returns CDR1 KGHSH and CDR2 LQKENI. V trimming: 3 bases; J trimming: 1 base; junction bases outside the gene matches: 9. The CDR3 coding sequence is TGTGCCAGCTCACCTCCGACAGGGTTGGGGTCCTACGAGCAGTACTTC. This encodes CASSPPTGLGSYEQYF. The variable domain in full, with the rest retrieved from reference TRBV18 and TRBJ2-7, is NAGVMQNPRHLVRRRGQEARLRCSPMKGHSHVYWYRQLPEEGLKFMVYLQKENIIDESGMPKERFSAEFPKEGPSILRIQQVVRGDSAAYFCASSPPTGLGSYEQYFGPGTRLTVT.